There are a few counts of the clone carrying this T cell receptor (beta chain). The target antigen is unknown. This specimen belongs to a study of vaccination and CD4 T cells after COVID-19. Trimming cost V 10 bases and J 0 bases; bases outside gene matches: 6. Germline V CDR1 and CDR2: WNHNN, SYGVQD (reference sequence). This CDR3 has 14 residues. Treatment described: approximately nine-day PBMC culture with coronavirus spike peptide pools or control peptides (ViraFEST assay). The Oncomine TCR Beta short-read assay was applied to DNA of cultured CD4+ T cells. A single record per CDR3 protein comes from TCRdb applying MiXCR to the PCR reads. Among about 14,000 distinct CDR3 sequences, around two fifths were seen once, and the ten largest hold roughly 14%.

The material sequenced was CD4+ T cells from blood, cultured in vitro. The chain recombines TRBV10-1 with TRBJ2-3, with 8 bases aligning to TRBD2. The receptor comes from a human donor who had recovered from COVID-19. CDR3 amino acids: CATAGTRSTDTQYF. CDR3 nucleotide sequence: TGCGCCACCGCCGGGACTAGGAGCACAGATACGCAGTATTTT.